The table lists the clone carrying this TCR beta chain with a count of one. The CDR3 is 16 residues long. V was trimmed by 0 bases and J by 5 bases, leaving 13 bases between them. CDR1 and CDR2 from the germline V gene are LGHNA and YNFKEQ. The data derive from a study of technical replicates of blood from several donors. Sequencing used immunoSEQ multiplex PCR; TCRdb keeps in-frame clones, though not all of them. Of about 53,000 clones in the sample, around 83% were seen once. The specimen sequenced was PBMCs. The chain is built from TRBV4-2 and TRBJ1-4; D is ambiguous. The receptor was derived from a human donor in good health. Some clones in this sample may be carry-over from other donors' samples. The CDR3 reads CASSQESLRGNEKLFF. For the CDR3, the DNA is TGTGCCAGCAGCCAAGAATCTTTGCGGGGAAATGAAAAACTGTTTTTT.